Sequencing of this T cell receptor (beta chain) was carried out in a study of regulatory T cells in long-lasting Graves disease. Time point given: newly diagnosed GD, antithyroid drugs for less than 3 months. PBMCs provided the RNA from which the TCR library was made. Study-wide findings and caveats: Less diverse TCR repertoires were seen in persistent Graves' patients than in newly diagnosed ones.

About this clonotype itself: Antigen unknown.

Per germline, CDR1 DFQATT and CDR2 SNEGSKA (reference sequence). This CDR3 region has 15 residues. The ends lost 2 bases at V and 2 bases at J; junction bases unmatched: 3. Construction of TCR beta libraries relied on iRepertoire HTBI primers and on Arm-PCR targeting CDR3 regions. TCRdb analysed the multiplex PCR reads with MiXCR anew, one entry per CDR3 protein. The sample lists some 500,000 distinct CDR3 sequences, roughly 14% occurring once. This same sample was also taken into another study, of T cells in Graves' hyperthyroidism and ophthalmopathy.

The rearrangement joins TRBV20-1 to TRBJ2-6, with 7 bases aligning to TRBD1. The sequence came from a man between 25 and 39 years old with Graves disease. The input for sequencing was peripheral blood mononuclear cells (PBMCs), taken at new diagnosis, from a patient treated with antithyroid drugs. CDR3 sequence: CSARKTGTGANVLTF. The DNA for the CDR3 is TGCAGTGCTAGAAAGACAGGGACTGGGGCCAACGTCCTGACTTTC.